This T cell receptor (beta chain) was sequenced in a study of blood T cell repertoires in COVID-19 (dated by TCRdb to about 2020). About the study as a whole: The collaborator samples originated in the United States, Italy and Spain and spanned the acute and convalescent phases of COVID-19. The material from the prospective study consisted of cDNA or gDNA derived from T cells, B-cell-depleted T cells, or PBMCs. Subjects who had been exposed to COVID-19, were actively infected with it, or had recovered from it provided the deeply sampled blood TCRbeta repertoires that made up the dataset. A freely available public database, intended as a resource for researchers studying the immune response to SARS-CoV-2, is where the repertoires were released. The samples were drawn from the first 160 participants of the ongoing ImmuneRACE study and from about 1,200 subjects provided by 6 global collaborators. Sample metadata almost always included a de-identified subject ID, COVID-19 status, age in years and sex. HLA class I and class II types, where available, came from metadata supplied by the sample provider rather than from assay-based typing.

This clone was counted a few times. What this receptor recognizes is not known. No base quality values were provided; no much bigger clone lies one nucleotide off. TCRbeta CDR3 regions were amplified from genomic DNA by means of the immunoSEQ Assay, a bias-controlled multiplex PCR. Per the original workflow: Nucleated cell counts per sample were estimated from amplification of reference gene primers within the assay. Sequence reads were collapsed and filtered to measure the absolute abundance of every unique TCRbeta CDR3 rearrangement. For each sample, productive Simpson clonality was calculated by taking the square root of Simpson's diversity index across productive rearrangements. TCRdb carries this immuneACCESS record with in-frame sequences only. Its versions omit some clonotypes, under half of them owing to an unresolved V gene in the studies checked, with the rest unexplained. V, J and clone size derive from that table, while D and trimming were established from the DNA sequence. Counted in this sample were about 170,000 clones; about 80% of them appeared once. The ten biggest clones cover roughly 1.9% of the sample.

Trimming takes 10 bases off V and 2 bases off J; junction bases not matched to a gene: 11. The CDR3 runs 16 amino acids, cysteine and phenylalanine included. The kept DNA is CDR3 alone, 48 bases in frame from the first base. Via the germline V gene (reference sequence), CDR1 is LNHDA and CDR2 SQIVND. General study outcomes and caveats: Clinical and demographic metadata were provided uncurated, with the amount varying by source and participant.

Whole blood was collected in K2EDTA tubes by collaborating institutions according to the institutions' own protocols. For TCRbeta analysis, collaborators shipped samples in one of three forms: frozen whole blood, isolated PBMCs, or DNA extracted from either of those sample types. Sequenced input: peripheral blood. This TCR was recovered from a woman aged 80 or older with acute or convalescent COVID-19. The rearranged chain carries TRBV19 and TRBJ1-3; TRBD1 fits 10 bases in the junction. Here is the DNA: TGTGCCATATACTATACGGGACAGGGGACTGGAAACACCATATATTTT. Its product reads: CAIYYTGQGTGNTIYF.